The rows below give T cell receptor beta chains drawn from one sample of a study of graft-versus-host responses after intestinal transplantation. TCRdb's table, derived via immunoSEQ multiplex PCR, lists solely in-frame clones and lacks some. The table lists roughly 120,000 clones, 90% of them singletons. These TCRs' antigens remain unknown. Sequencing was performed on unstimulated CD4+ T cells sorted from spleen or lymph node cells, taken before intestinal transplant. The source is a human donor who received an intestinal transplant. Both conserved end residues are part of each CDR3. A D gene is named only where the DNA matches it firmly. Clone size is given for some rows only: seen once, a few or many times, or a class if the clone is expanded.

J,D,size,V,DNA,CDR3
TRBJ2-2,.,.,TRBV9,TGTGCCAGCAGCGTAGCCGGGAACACCGGGGAGCTGTTTTTT,CASSVAGNTGELFF
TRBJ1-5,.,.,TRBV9,TGTGCCAGCAGCGTGGGCAGGGTCTATCAGCCCCAGCATTTT,CASSVGRVYQPQHF
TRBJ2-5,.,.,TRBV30,TGTGCCTGGAGTCTAGGAGGGAGCCAAGAGACCCAGTACTTC,CAWSLGGSQETQYF
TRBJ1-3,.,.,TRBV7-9,TGTGCCAGCAGCTTAGGCCCCTCGTCGGCTGGAAACACCATATATTTT,CASSLGPSSAGNTIYF
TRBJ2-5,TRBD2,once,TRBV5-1,TGCGCCAGCAGCAATGGCGGGACTAACCAAGAGACCCAGTACTTC,CASSNGGTNQETQYF
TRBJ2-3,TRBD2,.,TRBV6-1,TGTGCCAGCAGTGAATATCTAGCGGGAGCGGATACGCAGTATTTT,CASSEYLAGADTQYF
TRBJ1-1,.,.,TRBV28,TGTGCCAGCAGGTCAACAATGTCAGCTTTCTTT,CASRSTMSAFF
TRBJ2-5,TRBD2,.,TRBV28,TGTGCCAGCAGTTCCGGGACTAGCGGGTTCCAGAGGGAGACCCAGTACTTC,CASSSGTSGFQRETQYF
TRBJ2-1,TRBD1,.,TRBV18,TGTGCCAGCTCACGGGACAGGGCATACAATGAGCAGTTCTTC,CASSRDRAYNEQFF
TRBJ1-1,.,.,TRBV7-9,TGTGCCAGCGGAACAGGGCCCTTGAACACTGAAGCTTTCTTT,CASGTGPLNTEAFF
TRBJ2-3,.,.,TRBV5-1,TGCGCCAGCAGCCAGACTAGGACAGATACGCAGTATTTT,CASSQTRTDTQYF
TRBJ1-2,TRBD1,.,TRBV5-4,TGTGCCAGCAGCCTTACAGGGGCTTCTAACTATGGCTACACCTTC,CASSLTGASNYGYTF
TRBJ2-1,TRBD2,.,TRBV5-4,TGTGCCAGCAGCTTGCGGTCCGGGACTACCAATGAGCAGTTCTTC,CASSLRSGTTNEQFF
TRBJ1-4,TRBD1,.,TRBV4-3,TGCGCCAGCAGCCAAGAGCAGGGGGCAGGGGATGAAAAACTGTTTTTT,CASSQEQGAGDEKLFF